These 5 T cell receptor beta chains were all obtained from the same sample, sequenced in a study of T-cell memory formation after mild COVID-19. TCRdb reprocessed the 5' RACE reads via MiXCR and lists one record per CDR3 protein. The profile covers 550,000 to 600,000 distinct CDR3 sequences, with roughly 17% appearing a single time and about 8.6% taken by the ten largest. The specimen was PBMCs or a T cell subset sorted from them (not recorded which). The source of these receptors is an adult woman who had mild COVID-19 (a few samples of this study predate the infection). Cell type and time point are not known.

V gene TRBV7-9 combines with J gene TRBJ2-7, with D possibly being TRBD1 (6 bases). Germline assignment: CDR1 SEHNR and CDR2 FQNEAQ (reference sequence). V was pared by 3 bases and J by 5 bases, with 11 bases between. The CDR3 covers 13 residues. The CDR3 sequence: CASSLWGQDEQYF. The CDR3 DNA sequence: TGTGCCAGCAGCTTGTGGGGGCAGGACGAGCAGTACTTC.

This clonotype was observed a handful of times. The chain recombines TRBV6-5 with TRBJ1-3; the match to TRBD1 covers 8 bases. Germline V CDR1 and CDR2: MNHEY, SVGAGI. The CDR3 has 17 amino acids. The ends lost 9 bases at V and 6 bases at J; junction bases unmatched: 19. The CDR3 DNA sequence: TGTGCCAGTCAGGACAGGGTACGCGGGTCATGGCCAAACACCATATATTTT. Its protein is CASQDRVRGSWPNTIYF.

The chain employs TRBV7-9 and TRBJ2-5; 8 positions agree with TRBD1. CDR1 and CDR2 (germline): SEHNR, FQNEAQ (reference sequence). The trim removed 1 base at V and 4 bases at J, leaving 5 bases unmatched. CDR3 length: 15 amino acids. The CDR3 loop reads CASSLDGTGRETQYF. CDR3 DNA: TGTGCCAGCAGCTTAGATGGGACAGGCAGAGAGACCCAGTACTTC.

The chain recombines TRBV7-9 with TRBJ2-1, with 10 bases lining up with TRBD1. The CDR3 has 16 amino acids. Germline-derived CDR1 and CDR2 are SEHNR and FQNEAQ (reference sequence). V trimming: 4 bases; J trimming: 2 bases; junction bases outside the gene matches: 5. The CDR3, as DNA: TGTGCCAGCAGCTCCACGGGACAGGGGCCCTACAATGAGCAGTTCTTC. This translates into CASSSTGQGPYNEQFF.

This clonotype has more than one count but fewer than ten. The CDR3 spells CASSLQQAPLGEQYF. CDR3 nucleotides: TGTGCCAGCAGCCTCCAGCAGGCCCCGTTAGGGGAGCAGTACTTC. V and J are TRBV5-6 and TRBJ2-7; D is ambiguous. The V gene lost 4 bases and the J gene lost 7 bases, with 21 bases spanning the gap. Germline CDR1 reads SGHDT; CDR2 reads YYEEEE. The CDR3 covers 15 residues.